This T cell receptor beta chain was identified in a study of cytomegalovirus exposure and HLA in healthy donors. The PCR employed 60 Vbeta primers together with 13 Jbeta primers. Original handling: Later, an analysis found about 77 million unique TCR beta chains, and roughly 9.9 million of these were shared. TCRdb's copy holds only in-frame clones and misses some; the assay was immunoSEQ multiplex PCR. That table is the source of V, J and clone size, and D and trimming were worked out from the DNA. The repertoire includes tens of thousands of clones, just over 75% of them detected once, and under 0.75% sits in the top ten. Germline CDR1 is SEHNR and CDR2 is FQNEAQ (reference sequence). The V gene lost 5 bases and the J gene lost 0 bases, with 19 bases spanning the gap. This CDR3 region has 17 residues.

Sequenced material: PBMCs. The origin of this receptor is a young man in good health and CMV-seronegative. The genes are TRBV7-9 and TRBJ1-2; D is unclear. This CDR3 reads CASSPRQVEKSNYGYTF. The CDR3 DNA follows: TGTGCCAGCAGCCCGAGACAAGTCGAGAAATCTAACTATGGCTACACCTTC.